These T cell receptor beta chains were read from a single sample in a study of cytomegalovirus exposure and HLA in healthy donors. The table came from immunoSEQ multiplex PCR; TCRdb's copy has only in-frame clones and leaves some out. This sample yields approximately 170,000 clones, of which about 80% are seen a single time; 0.95% to 1.1% belongs to the top ten. Sequencing input: PBMCs. The receptors were gathered from a middle-aged woman in good health and CMV-seronegative. Both conserved end residues are part of each CDR3. A D gene is named only where the DNA matches it firmly. Some rows have no size entry. The others give once, few or many, or a class for an expanded clone.

V	J	size	D	CDR3	DNA
TRBV5-1	TRBJ1-1	-	-	CASSWRGLGTEAFF	TGCGCCAGCAGCTGGAGGGGCCTTGGAACTGAAGCTTTCTTT
TRBV30	TRBJ2-3	-	TRBD1	CAWSVRTGGTDTQYF	TGTGCCTGGAGTGTAAGGACAGGGGGCACAGATACGCAGTATTTT
TRBV30	TRBJ2-3	-	-	CAWTRLVDKDTQYF	TGTGCCTGGACCCGACTAGTTGACAAAGATACGCAGTATTTT
TRBV7-2	TRBJ1-2	-	-	CASSLAQQGSVYGYTF	TGTGCCAGCAGCTTAGCGCAACAGGGAAGTGTCTATGGCTACACCTTC
TRBV9	TRBJ2-7	few	TRBD2	CASSVAAGDYYEQYF	TGTGCCAGCAGCGTAGCAGCGGGAGACTACTACGAGCAGTACTTC
TRBV29-1	TRBJ2-7	-	-	CSGGLTGNSYEQYF	TGCAGCGGGGGACTGACTGGCAACTCCTACGAGCAGTACTTC
TRBV28	TRBJ1-4	-	TRBD1	CASSLGGQPNEKLFF	TGTGCCAGCAGTTTAGGGGGACAGCCAAATGAAAAACTGTTTTTT
TRBV30	TRBJ1-6	few	-	CAWSALRVSGSPLHF	TGTGCCTGGAGTGCCCTCAGGGTGTCCGGCTCACCCCTCCACTTT
TRBV6-6	TRBJ2-3	-	-	CASGTLSTDTQYF	TGTGCCAGCGGGACTCTTAGCACAGATACGCAGTATTTT
TRBV2	TRBJ2-7	-	-	CASSEQGLQLSYEQYF	TGTGCCAGCAGTGAGCAGGGACTTCAACTCTCCTACGAGCAGTACTTC
TRBV7-9	TRBJ2-2	once	-	CASSLSHWELFF	TGTGCCAGCAGCTTGTCCCACTGGGAGCTGTTTTTT
TRBV5-8	TRBJ2-1	few	TRBD2	CASSRLAGGYNEQFF	TGTGCCAGCAGCCGACTAGCGGGAGGGTACAATGAGCAGTTCTTC
TRBV10-3	TRBJ1-1	-	TRBD1	CAIRRGQMNTEAFF	TGTGCCATCAGAAGGGGACAGATGAACACTGAAGCTTTCTTT
TRBV30	TRBJ1-2	-	TRBD1	CAWSSGQGGFGYGYTF	TGTGCCTGGAGTTCAGGACAGGGGGGTTTTGGCTATGGCTACACCTTC
TRBV27	TRBJ2-7	-	TRBD2	CASSFSGRLGEQYF	TGTGCCAGCAGTTTTAGCGGGAGGTTAGGCGAGCAGTACTTC
TRBV4-1	TRBJ1-5	-	-	CASSQERVGDQPQHF	TGCGCCAGCAGCCAAGAGAGGGTTGGGGATCAGCCCCAGCATTTT
TRBV9	TRBJ2-2	-	-	CASSARTEGELFF	TGTGCCAGCAGCGCCCGAACTGAGGGGGAGCTGTTTTTT
TRBV5-1	TRBJ2-1	-	-	CASSSPGSPLGNEQFF	TGCGCCAGCAGCTCCCCGGGGAGCCCCTTGGGGAATGAGCAGTTCTTC
TRBV11-2	TRBJ2-7	-	TRBD2	CASSFPGLAGHHEQYF	TGTGCCAGCAGCTTCCCGGGACTAGCGGGACACCACGAGCAGTACTTC
TRBV2	TRBJ2-5	-	-	CASSGTAQETQYF	TGTGCCAGCAGTGGGACAGCTCAAGAGACCCAGTACTTC
TRBV5-1	TRBJ2-2	-	-	CASSPREDGELFF	TGCGCCAGCAGCCCCAGGGAGGACGGGGAGCTGTTTTTT
TRBV30	TRBJ2-7	-	-	CAWSRGTYEQYF	TGTGCCTGGAGCCGAGGGACCTACGAGCAGTACTTC
TRBV7-2	TRBJ2-4	-	TRBD1	CASSSPGQGWLNQYF	TGTGCCAGCAGCTCGCCGGGACAGGGATGGCTTAATCAGTACTTC
TRBV4-1	TRBJ2-7	-	-	CASSPITGDGSYEQYF	TGCGCCAGCAGCCCAATAACGGGTGACGGAAGTTACGAGCAGTACTTC
TRBV2	TRBJ1-3	-	-	CASRLENGNTIYF	TGTGCCAGCAGGCTAGAGAATGGAAACACCATATATTTT
TRBV2	TRBJ2-7	-	TRBD2	CASSRSGTSYEQYF	TGTGCCAGCAGTAGAAGCGGGACCTCCTACGAGCAGTACTTC
TRBV5-1	TRBJ1-3	-	-	CASSSSGFGNTIYF	TGCGCCAGCAGCTCCTCAGGGTTCGGAAACACCATATATTTT
TRBV19	TRBJ2-2	-	TRBD2	CASSLTSGRFTGELFF	TGTGCCAGTAGCCTGACTAGCGGGAGGTTCACCGGGGAGCTGTTTTTT
TRBV6-5	TRBJ2-7	once	-	CASSYQAVRASEQYF	TGTGCCAGCAGTTACCAGGCGGTCAGGGCGAGTGAGCAGTACTTC
TRBV7-9	TRBJ2-7	-	-	CASSLAARRGVYEQYF	TGTGCCAGCAGCTTAGCGGCTAGAAGGGGCGTCTACGAGCAGTACTTC
TRBV19	TRBJ2-1	-	TRBD2	CASTPVGSGKGSSYNEQFF	TGTGCCAGTACCCCCGTCGGTAGCGGGAAAGGGAGCTCCTACAATGAGCAGTTCTTC
TRBV16	TRBJ1-5	-	TRBD1	CASSQGAGTGKGDQPQHF	TGTGCCAGCAGCCAGGGTGCTGGGACAGGGAAGGGGGATCAGCCCCAGCATTTT
TRBV11-2	TRBJ1-5	few	TRBD1	CASSLTGVGQPQHF	TGTGCCAGCAGCTTAACAGGGGTAGGTCAGCCCCAGCATTTT
TRBV6-5	TRBJ1-1	-	-	CASRPRGTEAFF	TGTGCCAGCAGGCCAAGGGGGACTGAAGCTTTCTTT
TRBV28	TRBJ1-2	-	-	CASTSEFGYTF	TGTGCCAGCACATCTGAGTTTGGCTACACCTTC
TRBV11-2	TRBJ1-2	-	TRBD1	CASAGTGGGGYTF	TGTGCCAGCGCCGGGACAGGGGGCGGTGGCTACACCTTC
TRBV6-5	TRBJ2-1	few	TRBD1	CASSYHGTGGLVEQFF	TGTGCCAGCAGTTACCACGGGACAGGGGGGTTGGTGGAGCAGTTCTTC
TRBV5-1	TRBJ2-2	-	-	CASSLAGVANTGELFF	TGCGCCAGCAGCTTGGCAGGGGTCGCGAACACCGGGGAGCTGTTTTTT
TRBV11-2	TRBJ2-2	few	-	CASSLGGQGELFF	TGTGCCAGCAGCTTAGGAGGCCAGGGGGAGCTGTTTTTT
TRBV15	TRBJ2-7	few	-	CATSINSYEQYF	TGTGCCACCAGCATAAACAGCTACGAGCAGTACTTC
TRBV7-9	TRBJ2-7	-	TRBD1	CASSPQTGNAYEQYF	TGTGCCAGCAGCCCCCAGACAGGGAACGCCTACGAGCAGTACTTC
TRBV30	TRBJ2-7	once	-	CACGQREQYF	TGTGCCTGTGGACAGCGCGAGCAGTACTTC
TRBV2	TRBJ2-7	-	TRBD2	CASKLALSSYEQYF	TGTGCCAGCAAACTAGCGTTAAGCTCCTACGAGCAGTACTTC
TRBV7-3	TRBJ2-7	-	TRBD1	CASSTTGGAGDEQYF	TGTGCCAGCAGCACCACAGGGGGCGCCGGGGACGAGCAGTACTTC
TRBV11-3	TRBJ1-5	-	-	CASSSPRITPQHF	TGTGCCAGCAGCTCTCCTAGGATCACCCCCCAGCATTTT
TRBV28	TRBJ2-7	-	TRBD1	CASSLPGQGAEEQYF	TGTGCCAGCAGTTTACCGGGACAGGGGGCGGAAGAGCAGTACTTC